This note documents a single TCR beta chain sequence. What it binds is not known. The CDR3 has 15 residues. CDR1 is SGHTA, CDR2 FQGNSA, per germline. V was clipped by 4 bases and J by 8 bases, with 17 bases between them. This sample was included in a study of T cells in Graves' hyperthyroidism and ophthalmopathy. Study-wide findings and caveats: Most clonotypes expanded in thyroid above 0.001 were likewise present in blood.

From RNA transcripts, TCR beta CDR3 regions were amplified. A first-round RT-PCR of the TCR CDR3 used the HTBI primer set. TCRdb used MiXCR to reprocess the multiplex PCR reads, holding one entry per CDR3 protein. In the table there are hundreds of thousands of distinct CDR3 sequences, about half of which are singletons. The sequence derives from a woman aged 18-29 years with Graves' hyperthyroidism. Sequences were obtained from peripheral blood or thyroid tissue (not recorded which). This rearrangement joins TRBV7-2 to TRBJ1-4; a weak D match, TRBD1 (6 bases). CDR3 sequence reads: CASSSTGTLDEKLFF. CDR3 nucleotide sequence: TGTGCCAGCAGCTCAACCGGGACATTAGACGAAAAACTGTTTTTT.